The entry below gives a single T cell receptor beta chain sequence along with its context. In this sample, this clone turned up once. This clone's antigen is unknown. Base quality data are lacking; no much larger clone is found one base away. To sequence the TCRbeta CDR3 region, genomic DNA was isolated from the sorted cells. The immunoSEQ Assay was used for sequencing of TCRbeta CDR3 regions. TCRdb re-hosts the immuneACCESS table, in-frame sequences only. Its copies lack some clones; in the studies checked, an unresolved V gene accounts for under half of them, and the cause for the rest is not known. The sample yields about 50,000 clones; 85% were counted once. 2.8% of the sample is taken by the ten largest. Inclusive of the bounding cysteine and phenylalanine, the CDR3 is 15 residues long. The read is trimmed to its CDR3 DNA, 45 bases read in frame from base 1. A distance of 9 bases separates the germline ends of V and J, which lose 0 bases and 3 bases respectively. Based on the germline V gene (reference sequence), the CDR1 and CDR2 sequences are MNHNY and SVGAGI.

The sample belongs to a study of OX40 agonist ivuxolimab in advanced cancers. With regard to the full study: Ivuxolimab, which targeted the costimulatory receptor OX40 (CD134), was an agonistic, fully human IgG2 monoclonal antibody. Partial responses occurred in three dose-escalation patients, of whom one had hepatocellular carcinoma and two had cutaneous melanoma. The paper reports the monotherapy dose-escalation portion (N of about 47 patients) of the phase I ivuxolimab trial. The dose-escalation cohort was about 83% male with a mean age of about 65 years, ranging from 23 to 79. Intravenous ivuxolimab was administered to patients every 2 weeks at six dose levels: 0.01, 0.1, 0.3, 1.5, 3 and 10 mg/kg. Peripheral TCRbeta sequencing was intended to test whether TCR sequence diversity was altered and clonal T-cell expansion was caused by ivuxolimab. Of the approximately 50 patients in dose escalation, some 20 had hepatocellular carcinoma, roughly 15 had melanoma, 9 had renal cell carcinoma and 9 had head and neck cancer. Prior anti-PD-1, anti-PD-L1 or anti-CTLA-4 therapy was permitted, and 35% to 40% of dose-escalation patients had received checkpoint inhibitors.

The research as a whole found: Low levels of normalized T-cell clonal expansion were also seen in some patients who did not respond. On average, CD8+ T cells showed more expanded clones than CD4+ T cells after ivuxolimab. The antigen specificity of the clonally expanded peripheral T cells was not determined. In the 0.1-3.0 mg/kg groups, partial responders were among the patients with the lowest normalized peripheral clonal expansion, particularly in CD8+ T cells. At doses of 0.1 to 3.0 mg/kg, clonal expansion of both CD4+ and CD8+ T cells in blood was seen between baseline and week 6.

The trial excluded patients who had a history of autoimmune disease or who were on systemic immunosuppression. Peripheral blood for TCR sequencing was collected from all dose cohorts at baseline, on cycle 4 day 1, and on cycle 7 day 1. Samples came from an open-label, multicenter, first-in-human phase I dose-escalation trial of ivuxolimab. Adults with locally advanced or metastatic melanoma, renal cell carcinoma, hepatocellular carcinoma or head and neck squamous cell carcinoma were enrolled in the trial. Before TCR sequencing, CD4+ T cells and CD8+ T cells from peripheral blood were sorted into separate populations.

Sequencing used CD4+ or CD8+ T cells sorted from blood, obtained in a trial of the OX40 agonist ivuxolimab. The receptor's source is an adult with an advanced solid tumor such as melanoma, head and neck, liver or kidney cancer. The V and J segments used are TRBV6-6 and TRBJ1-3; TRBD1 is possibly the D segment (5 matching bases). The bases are TGTGCCAGCAGTTACTCCCCAGGGTTTGGAAACACCATATATTTT. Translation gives CASSYSPGFGNTIYF.